This TCR beta chain was observed in a study of graft-versus-host responses after intestinal transplantation (dated by TCRdb to the early 2020s). Concerning the study at large: The transplants that recipients received were multivisceral, liver-intestinal, or isolated intestinal. All recipients received anti-thymocyte globulin induction followed by maintenance tacrolimus and steroids for about three years. Graft-versus-host and host-versus-graft alloreactive T cell clones were tracked in the graft, circulation and bone marrow after intestinal transplantation using bulk TCR-beta CDR3 sequencing. Alloreactive clones were identified by sequencing pre-transplant mixed lymphocyte reaction products and comparing these products with unstimulated pre-transplant donor and recipient T cells. The cohort enrolled 20 to 30 intestinal transplant recipients including one retransplant, and a few patients lacking pretransplant specimens were excluded. Donor T cell macrochimerism was defined as a peak of at least 4% donor T cells among recipient peripheral blood mononuclear cells. Samples from a few later patients were sequenced in-house on an Illumina MiSeq with MiXCR processing rather than by the commercial service.

The protocol used for the library was the immunoSEQ multiplex PCR assay. For most patients, high-throughput TCR-beta CDR3 sequencing of genomic DNA was performed by Adaptive Biotechnologies. As for how the authors treated the data: TCR sequencing data were retrieved from Adaptive's ImmunoSEQ software for roughly 17 patients, whereas three other patients were processed with MiXCR and VDJtools. CDR3 nucleotide sequences shared between donor and recipient were removed because their origin could not be assigned. To be classed as alloreactive, a clone needed at least 2-fold expansion over unstimulated cells and a minimum CFSE-low frequency of 0.002% (template counts) or 0.001% (read counts). Clones detected in sequenced pre-transplant spleen, lymph node, or MLR CFSE-low populations of the donor or recipient were defined as mappable. The cumulative frequency of alloreactive clones was calculated as a percentage of all sequences, weighted by copy number. Not all clones reach the TCRdb copy of this immuneACCESS table, which keeps in-frame sequences only. Checked studies attribute under half of the gap to unresolved V genes and leave the rest unexplained. V and J calls and clone size come straight from that table; D and trimming were deduced from the DNA. The sample table holds under 4,000 clones, of which about four fifths were seen once. The top ten clones comprise 6.7% of the sample.

On the study overall, not on this receptor specifically: In the allografts of patients with donor T cell macrochimerism, GvH to HvG T cell clonal ratios were high. The relatively low number and heterogeneity of intestinal transplant patients limited the conclusions. GvH clones were detected in recipient bone marrow, and some of these GvH clones were observed earlier in ileal mucosa or blood, consistent with an intestinal mucosal origin. Early after transplant, peak levels of circulating GvH clones were found to be associated with declines in HvG clones.

Dithiothreitol, EDTA incubations and collagenase D digestion were used to isolate intraepithelial and lamina propria lymphocytes from graft specimens. Serial intestinal graft biopsy specimens collected up to 600 days after transplant underwent bulk TCR-beta sequencing. Remarks on this clone: The target of this receptor is not known. No much larger clone is present one base from it, and per-base qualities are unavailable.

Trimming costs V 8 bases and J 9 bases, and their ends lie 17 bases apart. The CDR3, cysteine through phenylalanine, is 14 amino acids long. The CDR3 DNA has 42 bases and is translated from base 1. CDR1 MNHNY and CDR2 SVGAGI are derived from the germline V gene (reference sequence). The receptor was isolated from a human patient who received an intestinal transplant, so some T cells may come from the graft donor. The rearrangement combines TRBV6-6 with TRBJ1-6; TRBD1 is a weak D gene call, 6 bases matching. The starting material was ileum tissue, obtained roughly 16 and 21 days after intestinal transplantation. The CDR3 region: CASGQGTSGSPLHF. Here is the DNA: TGTGCCAGCGGGCAGGGGACTTCGGGTTCACCCCTCCACTTT.